This T cell receptor beta chain was recovered during a study of T cell responses to AZD1222 COVID-19 vaccine. General observations from the study: The reported proportion of spike-specific TCRs targeting unmutated variant regions was nearly half.

Turning to this clone: Its target is not known.

V gave up 0 bases and J gave up 2 bases, with 20 bases separating them. The CDR3 covers 19 residues. Germline CDR1 reads LNHDA; CDR2 reads SQIVND (reference sequence). The protocol was immunoSEQ multiplex PCR, while the TCRdb copy is restricted to in-frame clones and leaves out a portion. The repertoire consists of 150,000 to 200,000 clones, with 80% to 95% occurring once and the leading ten covering around 1.3%. Source: peripheral blood, taken on day 0 of AZD1222 vaccination. The clonotype comes from an adult in good health. The chain employs TRBV19 and TRBJ1-5, with D possibly matching TRBD1 (5 bases). The CDR3 is CASSIDPFGAGRGNQPQHF. As DNA, the CDR3 is TGTGCCAGTAGTATAGATCCTTTTGGGGCCGGACGGGGCAATCAGCCCCAGCATTTT.